Listed below are T cell receptor beta chains from one sample, sequenced in a study of human T cells and chemical hapten exposure. TCRdb processed the RACE reads anew with MiXCR; each CDR3 protein has one entry. The sample carries over 100,000 distinct CDR3 sequences, approximately 9% recorded once. Specimen: whole blood. All receptors come from a male donor in good health. Some clones in this sample may be carry-over from other donors' samples. CDR3s include the opening cysteine and the closing phenylalanine or tryptophan. A D gene is named only where the DNA matches it firmly. Clone sizes are given selectively: once, few, many, or a class where the clone is expanded.

J,D,V,size,DNA,CDR3
TRBJ2-5,NA,TRBV11-2,NA,TGTGCCAGTAGCCTACTACTAGCAGCGGAGACCCAGTACTTC,CASSLLLAAETQYF
TRBJ2-1,NA,TRBV4-2,many,TGTGCCAGCAGTCACGACGGAGAAGAAAGGGAGCAGTTCTTC,CASSHDGEEREQFF
TRBJ1-1,NA,TRBV5-1,many,TGCGCCAGCAGCTCGGAGAACACTGAAGCTTTCTTT,CASSSENTEAFF
TRBJ2-7,TRBD1,TRBV6-6,NA,TGTGCCAGCAGTTTTCCGGACAGGGGGCCCTCCTACGAGCAGTACTTC,CASSFPDRGPSYEQYF
TRBJ2-7,TRBD2,TRBV3-1,many,TGTGCCAGCAGCCCCGGACTAGCGGGAGGTTCTCCGTACTTC,CASSPGLAGGSPYF
TRBJ2-7,TRBD1,TRBV12-3/TRBV12-4,few,TGTGCCAGCAGTCGGACAGGGAAGCCCTACGAGCAGTACTTC,CASSRTGKPYEQYF
TRBJ2-5,TRBD1,TRBV7-2,NA,TGTGCCAGCAGCCGTACGGACAGGGAGACGGAGACCCAGTACTTC,CASSRTDRETETQYF
TRBJ2-1,TRBD2,TRBV7-9,NA,TGTGCCAGCAGCTCGGGACTAGCGGGATTCTCTGATGAGCAGTTCTTC,CASSSGLAGFSDEQFF
TRBJ1-2,NA,TRBV18,many,TGTGCCAGCTCACCTCGGGACATCCCATCGTTC,CASSPRDIPSF
TRBJ2-7,TRBD1,TRBV4-3,many,TGCGCCAGCAGCCAAGATCTAGGGGGACAGGGACAGGACGAGCAGTACTTC,CASSQDLGGQGQDEQYF
TRBJ1-5,NA,TRBV6-6,many,TGTGCCAGCAGTTACAACCGCGTGATAGGCAATCAGCCCCAGCATTTT,CASSYNRVIGNQPQHF
TRBJ2-7,NA,TRBV11-2,few,TGTGCCAGCAGCCCGACAGGCTACGAGCAGTACTTC,CASSPTGYEQYF
TRBJ1-3,TRBD1,TRBV29-1,NA,TGCAGCGTAGAGACAGGGGCTGGAAACACCATATATTTT,CSVETGAGNTIYF
TRBJ2-6,NA,TRBV7-6,few,TGTGCCAGCTCTGCGGGCAGGGCTGGGGCCAACGTCCTGACTTTC,CASSAGRAGANVLTF
TRBJ1-1,NA,TRBV11-2,few,TGTGCCAGCAGCTTCTTACGGGTTAAGGAAGCTTTCTTT,CASSFLRVKEAFF
TRBJ2-2,TRBD1,TRBV10-3,few,TGTGCCATCACCGGACAGGTTTCGGACACCGGGGAGCTGTTTTTT,CAITGQVSDTGELFF
TRBJ2-5,NA,TRBV6-2/TRBV6-3,many,TGTGCCAGCAGTTACCGACAGAGGGAGACCCAGTACTTC,CASSYRQRETQYF
TRBJ1-6,TRBD1,TRBV7-9,few,TGTGCCAGCAGCGGACAGGACAGCTCCTATTCACCCCTCCACTTT,CASSGQDSSYSPLHF
TRBJ1-1,TRBD1,TRBV27,few,TGTGCCAGCAGGCTACAGGGGTGGACTGAAGCTTTCTTT,CASRLQGWTEAFF
TRBJ1-6,NA,TRBV11-2,many,TGTGCCAGCAGCTTAGGGCCCGCAGACTTAGCGGCCCTCCACTTT,CASSLGPADLAALHF
TRBJ2-7,TRBD1,TRBV19,many,TGTGCCAGTAGTATAGAGGGACAGCGAACCTACGAGCAGTACTTC,CASSIEGQRTYEQYF
TRBJ2-2,TRBD1,TRBV5-1,NA,TGCGCCAGCAGCTTGGGGGGGACAGACACCGGGGAGCTGTTTTTT,CASSLGGTDTGELFF
TRBJ2-1,TRBD1,TRBV9,NA,TGTGCCAGCAGCAAAAGACAGGGCGGTGAGCAGTTCTTC,CASSKRQGGEQFF
TRBJ2-7,TRBD1,TRBV12-3/TRBV12-4,NA,TGTGCCAGCAGTTTAACGGGGACAGGGAACGAGCAGTACTTC,CASSLTGTGNEQYF
TRBJ1-3,NA,TRBV6-5,few,TGTGCCAGCGGTTCGGGGAGGACACCCTCTGGAAACACCATATATTTT,CASGSGRTPSGNTIYF
TRBJ1-5,NA,TRBV27,NA,TGTGCCAGCAGTTTATCGAGTGGAAATCAGCCCCAGCATTTT,CASSLSSGNQPQHF
TRBJ1-2,TRBD1,TRBV11-2,few,TGTGCCAGCACCCTAGACGGCAGGGGGGAGGAAAATGGCTACACCTTC,CASTLDGRGEENGYTF
TRBJ2-7,TRBD1,TRBV29-1,NA,TGCAGCGTAGGACAGGGGGTCTACGAGCAGTACTTC,CSVGQGVYEQYF
TRBJ2-1,NA,TRBV20-1,NA,TGCAGTGCTAGAGATCTGGAGGGGTCTCCCTACAATGAGCAGTTCTTC,CSARDLEGSPYNEQFF
TRBJ2-7,NA,TRBV10-3,few,TGTGCCATCAGTCCCCCTTCCACCTACGAGCAGTACTTC,CAISPPSTYEQYF
TRBJ2-7,TRBD2,TRBV10-3,few,TGTGCCATCAGACTCCGGGAGGAAAGCTCCTACGAGCAGTACTTC,CAIRLREESSYEQYF
TRBJ2-7,TRBD2,TRBV5-1,many,TGCGCCAGCAGCTTGGATAGCGGGGCCGCGGTCTACGAGCAGTACTTC,CASSLDSGAAVYEQYF
TRBJ2-3,TRBD2,TRBV10-3,few,TGTGCCATCAGTGGGGGAGGGCCAGATACGCAGTATTTT,CAISGGGPDTQYF
TRBJ2-7,NA,TRBV29-1,NA,TGCAGCGTTGAAAAAACAGATTCCTACGAGCAGTACTTC,CSVEKTDSYEQYF
TRBJ1-5,NA,TRBV20-1,NA,TGCAGTGCTACCACAGGGACTCAGCCCCAGCATTTT,CSATTGTQPQHF
TRBJ2-6,TRBD1,TRBV19,NA,TGTGCCAGTAGTGACAGGGCCCTCTCTGGGGCCAACGTCCTGACTTTC,CASSDRALSGANVLTF
TRBJ2-1,NA,TRBV9,few,TGTGCCAGCAGCGTAGCGCGCTTCGGGAGCGGCTACAATGAGCAGTTCTTC,CASSVARFGSGYNEQFF
TRBJ1-2,NA,TRBV27,NA,TGTGCCAGCAGTTTCCGCCATCAGGTTAAGGATGGCTACACCTTC,CASSFRHQVKDGYTF